Sequencing of this TCR beta chain was carried out in a study of cytomegalovirus exposure and HLA in healthy donors. Regarding the study as a whole: Reported findings show TCR beta sequences accurately forecast HLA-A and HLA-B alleles in most subjects.

Germline CDR1 reads SGHNT; CDR2 reads YENEEA. Trimming removed 1 base from V and 5 bases from J; junction bases left unmatched: 2. CDR3 length: 14 residues. The primer mix had 60 Vbeta and 13 Jbeta primers. TCRdb's copy holds only in-frame clones and misses some; the assay was immunoSEQ multiplex PCR. The sample has roughly 200,000 clones; around three quarters are singletons. As for this clone: Antigen: not known.

The sequenced sample consisted of PBMCs. The rearrangement uses TRBV11-3 and TRBJ2-1; TRBD2 aligns across 7 bases. The TCR originated in a man in his forties in good health and CMV-seronegative. This CDR3 reads CASSLGGGNNEQFF. The CDR3 DNA reads as TGTGCCAGCAGCTTAGGGGGGGGAAACAATGAGCAGTTCTTC.